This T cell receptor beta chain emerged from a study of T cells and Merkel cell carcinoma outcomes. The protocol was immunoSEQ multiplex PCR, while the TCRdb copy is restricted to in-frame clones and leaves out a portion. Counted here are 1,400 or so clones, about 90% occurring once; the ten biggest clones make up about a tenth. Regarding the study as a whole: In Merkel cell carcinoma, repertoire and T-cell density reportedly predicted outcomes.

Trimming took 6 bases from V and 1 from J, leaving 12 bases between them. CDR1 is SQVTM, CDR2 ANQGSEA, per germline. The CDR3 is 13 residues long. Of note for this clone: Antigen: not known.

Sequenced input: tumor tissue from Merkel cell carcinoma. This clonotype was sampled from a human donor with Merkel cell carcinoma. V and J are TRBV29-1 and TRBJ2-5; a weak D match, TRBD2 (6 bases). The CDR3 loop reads CSVSSGGQETQYF. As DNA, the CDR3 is TGCAGCGTCTCCTCCGGGGGCCAAGAGACCCAGTACTTC.